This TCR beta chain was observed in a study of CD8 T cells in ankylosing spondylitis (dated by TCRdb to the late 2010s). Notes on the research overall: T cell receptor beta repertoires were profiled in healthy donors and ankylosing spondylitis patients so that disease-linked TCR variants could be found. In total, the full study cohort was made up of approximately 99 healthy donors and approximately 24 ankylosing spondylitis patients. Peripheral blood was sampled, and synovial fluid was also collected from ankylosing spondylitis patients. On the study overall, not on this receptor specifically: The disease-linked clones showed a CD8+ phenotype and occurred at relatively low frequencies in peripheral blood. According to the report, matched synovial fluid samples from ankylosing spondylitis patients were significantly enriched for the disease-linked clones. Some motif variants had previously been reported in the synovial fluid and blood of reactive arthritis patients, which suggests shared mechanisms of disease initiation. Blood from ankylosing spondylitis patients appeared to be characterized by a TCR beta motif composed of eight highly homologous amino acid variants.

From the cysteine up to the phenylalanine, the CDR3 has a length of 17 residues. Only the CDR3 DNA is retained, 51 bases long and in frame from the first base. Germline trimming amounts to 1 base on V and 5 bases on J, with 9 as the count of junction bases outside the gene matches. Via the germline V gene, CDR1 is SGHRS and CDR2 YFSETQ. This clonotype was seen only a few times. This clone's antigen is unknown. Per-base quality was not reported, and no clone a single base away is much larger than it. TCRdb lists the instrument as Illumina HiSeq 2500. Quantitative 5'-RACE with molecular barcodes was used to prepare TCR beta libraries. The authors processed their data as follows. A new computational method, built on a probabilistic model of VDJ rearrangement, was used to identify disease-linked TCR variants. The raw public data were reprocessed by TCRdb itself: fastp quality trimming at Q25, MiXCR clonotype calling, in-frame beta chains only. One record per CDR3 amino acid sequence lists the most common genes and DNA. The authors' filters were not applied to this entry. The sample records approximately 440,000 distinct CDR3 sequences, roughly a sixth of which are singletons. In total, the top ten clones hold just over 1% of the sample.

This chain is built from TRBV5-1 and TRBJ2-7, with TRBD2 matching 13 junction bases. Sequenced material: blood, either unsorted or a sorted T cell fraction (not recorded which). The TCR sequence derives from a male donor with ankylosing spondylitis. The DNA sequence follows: TGCGCCAGCAGCTTGCTAGTCGTCGGACTAGCGGGGGACGAGCAGTACTTC. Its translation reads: CASSLLVVGLAGDEQYF.